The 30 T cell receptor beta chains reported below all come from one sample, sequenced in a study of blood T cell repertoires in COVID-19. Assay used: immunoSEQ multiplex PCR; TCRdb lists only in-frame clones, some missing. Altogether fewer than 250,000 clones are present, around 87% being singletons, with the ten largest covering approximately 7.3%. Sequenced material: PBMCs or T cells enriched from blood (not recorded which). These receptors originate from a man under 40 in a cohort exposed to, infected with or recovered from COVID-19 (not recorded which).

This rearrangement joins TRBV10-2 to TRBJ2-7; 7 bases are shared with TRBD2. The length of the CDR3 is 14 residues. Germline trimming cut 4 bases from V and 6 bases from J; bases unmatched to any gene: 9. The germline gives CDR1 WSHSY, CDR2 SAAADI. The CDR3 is CASSASGKVREQYF. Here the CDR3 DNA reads TGCGCCAGCAGTGCCAGCGGGAAGGTGCGCGAGCAGTACTTC.

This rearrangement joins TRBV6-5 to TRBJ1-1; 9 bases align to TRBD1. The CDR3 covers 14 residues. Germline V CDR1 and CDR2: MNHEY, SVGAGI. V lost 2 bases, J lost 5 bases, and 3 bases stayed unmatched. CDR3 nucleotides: TGTGCCAGCAGTTACGGGACAGGGTGGACTGAAGCTTTCTTT. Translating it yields CASSYGTGWTEAFF.

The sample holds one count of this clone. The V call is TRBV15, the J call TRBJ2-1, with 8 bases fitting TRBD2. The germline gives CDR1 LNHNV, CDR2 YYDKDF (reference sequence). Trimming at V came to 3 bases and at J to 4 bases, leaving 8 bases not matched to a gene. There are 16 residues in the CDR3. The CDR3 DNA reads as TGTGCCACCAGCAGTAACCCGGGACTAGTATACAATGAGCAGTTCTTC. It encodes CATSSNPGLVYNEQFF. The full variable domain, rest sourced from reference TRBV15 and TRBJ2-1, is DAMVIQNPRYQVTQFGKPVTLSCSQTLNHNVMYWYQQKSSQAPKLLFHYYDKDFNNEADTPDNFQSRRPNTSFCFLDIRSPGLGDTAMYLCATSSNPGLVYNEQFFGPGTRLTVL.

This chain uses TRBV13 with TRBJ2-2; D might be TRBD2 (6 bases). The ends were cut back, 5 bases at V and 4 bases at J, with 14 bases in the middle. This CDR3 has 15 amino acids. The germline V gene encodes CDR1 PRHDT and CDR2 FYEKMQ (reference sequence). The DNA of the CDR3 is TGTGCCAGCAGCCCCCCTGAGGGAGGCACCGGGGAGCTGTTTTTT. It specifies CASSPPEGGTGELFF. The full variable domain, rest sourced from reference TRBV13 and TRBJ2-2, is AAGVIQSPRHLIKEKRETATLKCYPIPRHDTVYWYQQGPGQDPQFLISFYEKMQSDKGSIPDRFSAQQFSDYHSELNMSSLELGDSALYFCASSPPEGGTGELFFGEGSRLTVL.

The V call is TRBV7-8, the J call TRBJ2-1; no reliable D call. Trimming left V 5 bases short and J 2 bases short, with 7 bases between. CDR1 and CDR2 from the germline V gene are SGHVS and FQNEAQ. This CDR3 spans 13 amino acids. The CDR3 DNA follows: TGTGCCAGCAGCCCCATCCCCTACAATGAGCAGTTCTTC. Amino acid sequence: CASSPIPYNEQFF. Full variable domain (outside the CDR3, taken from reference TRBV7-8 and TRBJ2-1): GAGVSQSPRYKVAKRGQDVALRCDPISGHVSLFWYQQALGQGPEFLTYFQNEAQLDKSGLPSDRFFAERPEGSVSTLKIQRTQQEDSAVYLCASSPIPYNEQFFGPGTRLTVL.

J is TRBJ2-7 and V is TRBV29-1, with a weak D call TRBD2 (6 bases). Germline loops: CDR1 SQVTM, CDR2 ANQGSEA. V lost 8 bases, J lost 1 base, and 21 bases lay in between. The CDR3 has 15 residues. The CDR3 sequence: CSSTIRMGTSYEQYF. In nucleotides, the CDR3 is TGCAGCTCGACAATCAGGATGGGGACTTCCTACGAGCAGTACTTC.

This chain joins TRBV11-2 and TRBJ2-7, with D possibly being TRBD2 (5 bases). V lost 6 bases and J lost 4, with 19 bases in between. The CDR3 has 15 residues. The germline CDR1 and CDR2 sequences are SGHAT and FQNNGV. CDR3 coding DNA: TGTGCCAGCAGATCGGGGAATGTACGGGGATACGAGCAGTACTTC. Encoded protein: CASRSGNVRGYEQYF.

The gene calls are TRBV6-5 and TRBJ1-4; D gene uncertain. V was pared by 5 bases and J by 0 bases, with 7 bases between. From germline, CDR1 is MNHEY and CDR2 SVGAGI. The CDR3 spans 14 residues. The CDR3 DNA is TGTGCCAGCAGTACCGGGACAACTAATGAAAAACTGTTTTTT. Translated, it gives CASSTGTTNEKLFF.

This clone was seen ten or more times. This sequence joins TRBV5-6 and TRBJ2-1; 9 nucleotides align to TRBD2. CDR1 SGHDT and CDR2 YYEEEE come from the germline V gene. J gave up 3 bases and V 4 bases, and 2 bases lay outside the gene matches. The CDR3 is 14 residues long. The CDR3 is CASSPTSGYNEQFF. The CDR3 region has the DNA TGTGCCAGCAGCCCGACTAGCGGCTACAATGAGCAGTTCTTC.

CDR3 in amino acids: CASSLVASGNYEQYF. The CDR3 coding sequence is TGTGCCAGCAGCTTAGTGGCTAGCGGAAACTACGAGCAGTACTTC. The chain recombines TRBV7-2 with TRBJ2-7; TRBD2 matches at 7 bases. The CDR3 loop spans 15 amino acids. In germline, CDR1 is SGHTA, CDR2 FQGNSA. V lost 1 base to trimming and J lost 3 bases; unmatched junction nucleotides: 6.

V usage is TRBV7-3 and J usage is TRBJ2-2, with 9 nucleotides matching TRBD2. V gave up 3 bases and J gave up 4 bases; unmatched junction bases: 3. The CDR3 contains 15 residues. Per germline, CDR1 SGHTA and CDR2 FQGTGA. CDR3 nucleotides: TGTGCCAGCAGCTTGACTAGCGGCCCCACCGGGGAGCTGTTTTTT. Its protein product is CASSLTSGPTGELFF.

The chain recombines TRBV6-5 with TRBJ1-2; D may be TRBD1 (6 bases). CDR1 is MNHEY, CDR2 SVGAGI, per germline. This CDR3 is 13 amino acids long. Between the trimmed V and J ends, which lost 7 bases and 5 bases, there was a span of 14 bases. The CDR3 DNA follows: TGTGCCAGCACTGCTGGGACATCTTATGGCTACACCTTC. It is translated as CASTAGTSYGYTF.

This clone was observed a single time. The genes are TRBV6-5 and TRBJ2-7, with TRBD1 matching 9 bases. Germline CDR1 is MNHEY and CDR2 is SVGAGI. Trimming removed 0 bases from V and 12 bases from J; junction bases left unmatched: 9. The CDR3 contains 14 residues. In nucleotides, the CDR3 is TGTGCCAGCAGTTACTCGACGGACAGGGGATTCCTGTACTTC. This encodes CASSYSTDRGFLYF.

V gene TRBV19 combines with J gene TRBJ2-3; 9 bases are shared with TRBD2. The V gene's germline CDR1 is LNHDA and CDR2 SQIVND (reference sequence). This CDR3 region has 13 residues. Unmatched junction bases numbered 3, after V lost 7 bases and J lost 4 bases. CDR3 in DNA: TGTGCCAGTAACGCGGGAGGGGCAGATACGCAGTATTTT. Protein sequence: CASNAGGADTQYF.

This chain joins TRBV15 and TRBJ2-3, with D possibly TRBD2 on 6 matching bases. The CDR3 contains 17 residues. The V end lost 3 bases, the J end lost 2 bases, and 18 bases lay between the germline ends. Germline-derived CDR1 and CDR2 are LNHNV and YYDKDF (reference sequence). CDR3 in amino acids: CATSRGGTLPSTDTQYF. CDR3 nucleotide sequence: TGTGCCACCAGCAGGGGGGGTACCCTCCCTTCCACAGATACGCAGTATTTT.

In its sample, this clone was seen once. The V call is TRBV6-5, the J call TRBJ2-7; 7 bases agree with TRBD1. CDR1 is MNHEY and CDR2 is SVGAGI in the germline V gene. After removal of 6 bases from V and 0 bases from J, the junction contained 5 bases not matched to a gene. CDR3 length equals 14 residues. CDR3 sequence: CASRDRLSSYEQYF. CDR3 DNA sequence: TGTGCCAGCAGGGACAGGCTTAGCTCCTACGAGCAGTACTTC.

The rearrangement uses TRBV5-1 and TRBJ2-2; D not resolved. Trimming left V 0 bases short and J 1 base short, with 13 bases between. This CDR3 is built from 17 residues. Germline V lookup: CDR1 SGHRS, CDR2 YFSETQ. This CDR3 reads CASSLGRWSLNTGELFF. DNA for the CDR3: TGCGCCAGCAGCTTGGGTCGTTGGAGCCTGAACACCGGGGAGCTGTTTTTT.

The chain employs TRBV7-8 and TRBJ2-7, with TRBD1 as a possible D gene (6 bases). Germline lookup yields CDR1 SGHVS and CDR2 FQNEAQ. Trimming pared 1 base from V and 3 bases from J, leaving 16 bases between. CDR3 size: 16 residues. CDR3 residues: CASSLVFMDSRYEQYF. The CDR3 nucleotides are TGTGCCAGCAGCTTAGTCTTTATGGACAGCCGCTACGAGCAGTACTTC.

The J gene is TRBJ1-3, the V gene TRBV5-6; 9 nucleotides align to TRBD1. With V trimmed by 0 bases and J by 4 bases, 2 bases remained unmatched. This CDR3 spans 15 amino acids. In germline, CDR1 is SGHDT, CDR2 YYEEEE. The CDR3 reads CASSLVGQGGNTIYF. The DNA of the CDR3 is TGTGCCAGCAGCTTGGTGGGACAGGGAGGAAACACCATATATTTT.

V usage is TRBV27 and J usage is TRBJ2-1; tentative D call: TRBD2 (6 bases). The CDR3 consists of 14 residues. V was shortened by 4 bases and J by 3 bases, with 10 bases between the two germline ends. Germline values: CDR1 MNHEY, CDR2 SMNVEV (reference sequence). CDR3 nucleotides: TGTGCCAGCAGTTCAGGGACTGGCTACAATGAGCAGTTCTTC. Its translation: CASSSGTGYNEQFF.

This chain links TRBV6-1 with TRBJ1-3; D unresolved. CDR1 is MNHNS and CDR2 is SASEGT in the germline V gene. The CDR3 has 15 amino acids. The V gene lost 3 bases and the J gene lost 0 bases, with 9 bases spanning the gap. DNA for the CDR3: TGTGCCAGCAGTGAGGAGGCAGCCTCTGGAAACACCATATATTTT. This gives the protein CASSEEAASGNTIYF.

CDR3 in DNA: TGTGCCAGCAGCCCGGCGGGACTCAACTATGGCTACACCTTC. The encoded protein is CASSPAGLNYGYTF. The chain is built from TRBV11-2 and TRBJ1-2; possibly TRBD1 for D (5 bases). This CDR3 is 14 amino acids long. The germline V and J ends were trimmed by 5 bases and 2 bases, with 12 bases remaining between them. In germline, CDR1 is SGHAT, CDR2 FQNNGV.

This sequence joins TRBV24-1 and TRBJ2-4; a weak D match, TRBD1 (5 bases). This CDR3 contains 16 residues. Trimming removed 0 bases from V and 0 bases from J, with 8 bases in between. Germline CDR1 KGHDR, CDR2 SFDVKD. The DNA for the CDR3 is TGTGCCACCAGTGATTTGTACAGGATAGCCAAAAACATTCAGTACTTC. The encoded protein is CATSDLYRIAKNIQYF.

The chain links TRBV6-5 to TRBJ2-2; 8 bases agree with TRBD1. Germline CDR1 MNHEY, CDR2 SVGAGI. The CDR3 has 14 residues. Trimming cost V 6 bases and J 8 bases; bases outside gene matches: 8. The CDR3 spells CASRADRGGGELFF. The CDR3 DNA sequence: TGTGCCAGCAGGGCCGACAGGGGCGGAGGGGAGCTGTTTTTT.

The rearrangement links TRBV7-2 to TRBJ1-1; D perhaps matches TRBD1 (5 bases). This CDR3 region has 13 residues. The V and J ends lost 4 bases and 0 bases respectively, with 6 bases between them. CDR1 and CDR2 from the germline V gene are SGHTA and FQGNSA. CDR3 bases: TGTGCCAGCAGCTCGGACATGAACACTGAAGCTTTCTTT. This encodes CASSSDMNTEAFF.

As DNA, the CDR3 is TGTGCCAGCAGCTCTCGACAGGAAATGAACACTGAAGCTTTCTTT. Protein sequence: CASSSRQEMNTEAFF. V gene TRBV21-1 combines with J gene TRBJ1-1; the D call of TRBD1 is as the table states it, not checked on the DNA. TRBV21-1 is a recognized pseudogene. The CDR3 runs to 15 residues.

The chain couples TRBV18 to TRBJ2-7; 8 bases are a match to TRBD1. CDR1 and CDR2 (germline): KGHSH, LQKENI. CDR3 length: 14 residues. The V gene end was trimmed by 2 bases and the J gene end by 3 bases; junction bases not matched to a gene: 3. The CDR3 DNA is TGTGCCAGCTCACCAGACAGGGGCAGCTACGAGCAGTACTTC. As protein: CASSPDRGSYEQYF.

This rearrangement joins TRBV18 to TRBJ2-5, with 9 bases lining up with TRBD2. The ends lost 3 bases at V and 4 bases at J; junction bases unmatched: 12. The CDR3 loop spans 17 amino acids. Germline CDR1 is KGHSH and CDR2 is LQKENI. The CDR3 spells CASSPREVAGGPETQYF. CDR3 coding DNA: TGTGCCAGCTCACCCCGTGAGGTGGCGGGAGGGCCAGAGACCCAGTACTTC.

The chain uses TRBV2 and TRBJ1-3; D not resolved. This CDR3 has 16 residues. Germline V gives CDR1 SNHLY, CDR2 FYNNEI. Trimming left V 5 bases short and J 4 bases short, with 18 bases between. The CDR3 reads CASSIPAGVDGNTIYF. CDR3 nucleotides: TGTGCCAGCAGTATTCCAGCCGGGGTCGACGGAAACACCATATATTTT.

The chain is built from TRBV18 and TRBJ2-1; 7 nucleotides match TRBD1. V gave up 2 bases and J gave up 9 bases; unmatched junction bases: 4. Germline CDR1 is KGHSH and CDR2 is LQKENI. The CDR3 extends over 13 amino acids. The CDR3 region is CASSPDRVAEQFF. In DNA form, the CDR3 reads TGTGCCAGCTCACCAGACAGGGTAGCTGAGCAGTTCTTC.